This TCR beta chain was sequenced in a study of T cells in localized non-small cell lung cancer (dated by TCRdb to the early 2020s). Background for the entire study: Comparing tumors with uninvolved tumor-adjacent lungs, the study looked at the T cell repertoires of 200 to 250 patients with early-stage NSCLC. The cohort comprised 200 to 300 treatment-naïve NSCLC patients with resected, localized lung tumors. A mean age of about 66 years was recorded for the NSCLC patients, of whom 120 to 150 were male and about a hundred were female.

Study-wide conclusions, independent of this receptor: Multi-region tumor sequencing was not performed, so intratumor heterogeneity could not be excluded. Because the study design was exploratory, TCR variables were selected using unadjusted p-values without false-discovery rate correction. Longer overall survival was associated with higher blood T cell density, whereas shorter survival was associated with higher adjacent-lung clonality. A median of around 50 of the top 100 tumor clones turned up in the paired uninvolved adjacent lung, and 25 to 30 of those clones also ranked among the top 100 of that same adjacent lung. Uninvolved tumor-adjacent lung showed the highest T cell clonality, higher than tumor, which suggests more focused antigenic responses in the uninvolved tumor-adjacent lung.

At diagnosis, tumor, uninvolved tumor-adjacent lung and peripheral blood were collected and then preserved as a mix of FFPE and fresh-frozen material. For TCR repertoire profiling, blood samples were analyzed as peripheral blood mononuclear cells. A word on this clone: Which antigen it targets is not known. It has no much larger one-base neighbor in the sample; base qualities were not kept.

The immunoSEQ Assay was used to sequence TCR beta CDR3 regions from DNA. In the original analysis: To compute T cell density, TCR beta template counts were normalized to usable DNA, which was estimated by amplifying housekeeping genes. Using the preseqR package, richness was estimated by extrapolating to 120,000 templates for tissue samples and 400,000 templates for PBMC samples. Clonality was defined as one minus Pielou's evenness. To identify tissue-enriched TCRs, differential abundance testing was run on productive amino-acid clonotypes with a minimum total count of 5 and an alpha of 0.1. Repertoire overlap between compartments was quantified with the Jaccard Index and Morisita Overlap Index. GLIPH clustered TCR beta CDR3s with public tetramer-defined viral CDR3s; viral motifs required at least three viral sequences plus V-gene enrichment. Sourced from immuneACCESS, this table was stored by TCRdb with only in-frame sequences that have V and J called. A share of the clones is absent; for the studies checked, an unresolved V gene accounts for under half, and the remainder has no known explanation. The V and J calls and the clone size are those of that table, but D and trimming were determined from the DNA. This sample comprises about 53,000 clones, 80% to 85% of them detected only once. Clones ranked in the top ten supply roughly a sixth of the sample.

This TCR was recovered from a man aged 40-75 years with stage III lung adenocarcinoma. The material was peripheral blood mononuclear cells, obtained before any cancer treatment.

The DNA sequence follows: TGTGCCAGCAGCTTACAGGGGTCCAGCTCCTACAATGAGCAGTTCTTC. Protein translation: CASSLQGSSSYNEQFF. The chain joins TRBV7-7 to TRBJ2-1, with TRBD1 as a weak D call on 6 bases. The CDR3 runs 16 amino acids, cysteine and phenylalanine included. The retained sequence is limited to the CDR3, 48 bases, with the frame set at the first base. CDR1 and CDR2 are read off the germline V gene (reference sequence) as SSHAT and FNYEAQ. Trimming removed 2 bases from V and 0 bases from J, leaving 11 bases between the germline ends.